The next 22 T cell receptor beta chains were all read from a single sample in a study of neoadjuvant anti-PD-1 for oral cavity cancer. Clones were sequenced by immunoSEQ multiplex PCR, and TCRdb holds only the in-frame ones, with some missing. This sample has 72,000 or so clones, with around 80% found just once. The specimen comprised PBMCs, sampled before nivolumab (anti-PD-1) treatment. The receptors stem from a person between 35 and 79 years old with oral cavity squamous cell carcinoma.

V usage is TRBV2 and J usage is TRBJ2-1; 9 nucleotides match TRBD2. Germline V gene lookup returns CDR1 SNHLY and CDR2 FYNNEI. The CDR3 sequence is 14 residues long. Germline trimming cut 8 bases from V and 6 bases from J; bases unmatched to any gene: 8. The CDR3: CASHPGLASNEQFF. The CDR3 region has the DNA TGTGCCAGCCATCCGGGACTAGCTAGCAATGAGCAGTTCTTC.

The chain links TRBV29-1 to TRBJ2-1; 10 nucleotides match TRBD2. The trim removed 3 bases at V and 6 bases at J, leaving 5 bases unmatched. The CDR3 sequence is 14 residues long. Germline V lookup: CDR1 SQVTM, CDR2 ANQGSEA. CDR3 sequence (DNA): TGCAGCGTTGATGAAGCGGGAGGGGGCAATGAGCAGTTCTTC. Amino acids: CSVDEAGGGNEQFF.

The rearrangement joins TRBV7-9 to TRBJ1-2; D is uncertain. Trimming pared 4 bases from V and 2 bases from J, leaving 8 bases between. Germline CDR1 and CDR2: SEHNR and FQNEAQ (reference sequence). This CDR3 is 13 amino acids long. CDR3 bases: TGTGCCAGCAGCTCCCGCCGGAACTATGGCTACACCTTC. Its protein is CASSSRRNYGYTF.

This clone was recorded once. This chain links TRBV20-1 with TRBJ2-7; D gene uncertain. CDR3 length equals 10 residues. Germline V gene sequence: CDR1 DFQATT, CDR2 SNEGSKA (reference sequence). Trimming shortened V by 6 bases and J by 8 bases, and 11 bases separated the two germline ends. CDR3 nucleotide sequence: TGCAGTGCCATAAGAAGCCAGCAGTACTTC. Protein product: CSAIRSQQYF.

CDR3: CASNIGGATNEKLFF. The CDR3, as DNA: TGTGCCAGTAACATCGGAGGGGCAACTAATGAAAAACTGTTTTTT. V gene TRBV19 combines with J gene TRBJ1-4, with D tentatively TRBD1 (5 bases). Germline V gene data show CDR1 as LNHDA and CDR2 as SQIVND (reference sequence). The CDR3 has 15 amino acids. V lost 7 bases and J 0 bases, leaving 12 bases between the germline ends. Variable domain in full (rest from reference TRBV19 and TRBJ1-4): DGGITQSPKYLFRKEGQNVTLSCEQNLNHDAMYWYRQDPGQGLRLIYYSQIVNDFQKGDIAEGYSVSREKKESFPLTVTSAQKNPTAFYLCASNIGGATNEKLFFGSGTQLSVL.

This sequence joins TRBV15 and TRBJ2-6; D possibly matches TRBD1 or TRBD2 (6 bases each). The CDR3 is 15 residues long. The V end lost 3 bases, the J end lost 4 bases, and 10 bases lay between the germline ends. CDR1 is LNHNV, CDR2 YYDKDF, per germline (reference sequence). CDR3: CATSSGGRGANVLTF. CDR3 sequence (DNA): TGTGCCACCAGCAGTGGGGGGCGAGGGGCCAACGTCCTGACTTTC.

The V gene is TRBV7-2, the J gene TRBJ1-1; the D is unclear. Germline V CDR1 and CDR2: SGHTA, FQGNSA. This CDR3 spans 14 amino acids. Trimming cost V 3 bases and J 4 bases, with 12 bases left between them. In DNA form, the CDR3 reads TGTGCCAGCAGCTTTGACGGGAGGCTCACTGAAGCTTTCTTT. Residues: CASSFDGRLTEAFF. The full variable domain, completed using reference TRBV7-2 and TRBJ1-1, is GAGVSQSPSNKVTEKGKDVELRCDPISGHTALYWYRQSLGQGLEFLIYFQGNSAPDKSGLPSDRFSAERTGGSVSTLTIQRTQQEDSAVYLCASSFDGRLTEAFFGQGTRLTVV.

The rearrangement joins TRBV7-7 to TRBJ2-1, with 13 bases lining up with TRBD2. The CDR3 runs 16 residues. V lost 1 base to trimming and J lost 8 bases; unmatched junction nucleotides: 5. The V gene's germline CDR1 is SSHAT and CDR2 FNYEAQ (reference sequence). CDR3: CASSLVGLAGIDEQFF. CDR3 DNA sequence: TGTGCCAGCAGCTTAGTGGGACTAGCGGGAATTGATGAGCAGTTCTTC.

The genes are TRBV18 and TRBJ2-7, with 9 bases lining up with TRBD1. The length of the CDR3 is 16 residues. Trimming removed 1 base from V and 0 bases from J; junction bases left unmatched: 4. Germline values: CDR1 KGHSH, CDR2 LQKENI. This CDR3 is CASSPLLQGASYEQYF. CDR3 bases: TGTGCCAGCTCACCACTGCTACAGGGGGCCTCCTACGAGCAGTACTTC.

The chain combines TRBV30 with TRBJ2-3, with 14 bases identical to TRBD2. J lost 4 bases, V lost 2 bases, and 2 bases had no gene match. The germline V gene has CDR1 GTSNPN and CDR2 SVGIG (reference sequence). The CDR3 covers 15 residues. CDR3 amino acids: CAWSPGLAGADTQYF. For the CDR3, the DNA is TGTGCCTGGAGTCCGGGACTAGCGGGGGCAGATACGCAGTATTTT.

A note on this clone: Relative to the germline gene, one junction end is altered; a read error may explain this. The rearrangement links TRBV7-7 to TRBJ2-1; the match to TRBD2 covers 14 bases. Germline loops: CDR1 SSHAT, CDR2 FNYEAQ (reference sequence). The CDR3 has 15 residues. CDR3 protein: CASSRGLAGDNEQFF. The CDR3 coding sequence is TGTGCTAGCAGCCGGGGACTAGCGGGGGACAATGAGCAGTTCTTC.

On this clone itself: This specimen includes other DNA sequences encoding the same CDR3. This chain joins TRBV9 and TRBJ2-3; D is perhaps TRBD2 (7 bases). CDR3 length: 14 amino acids. The germline V and J ends were trimmed by 2 bases and 1 base, with 8 bases remaining between them. Per germline, CDR1 SGDLS and CDR2 YYNGEE. CDR3 bases: TGTGCCAGCAGCGTCGGGGGGCGCACAGATACGCAGTATTTT. Translating it yields CASSVGGRTDTQYF.

CDR3 amino acids: CASSLRANSGNTIYF. For the CDR3, the DNA is TGTGCCAGCAGTTTACGGGCCAACTCTGGAAACACCATATATTTT. The chain is built from TRBV27 and TRBJ1-3; D ambiguous. Between the trimmed V and J ends, which lost 2 bases and 0 bases, there was a span of 8 bases. Germline lookup yields CDR1 MNHEY and CDR2 SMNVEV (reference sequence). The CDR3 is 15 amino acids.

This chain links TRBV7-9 with TRBJ2-7; D remains unclear. The CDR3 has 14 residues. V was shortened by 1 base and J by 5 bases, with 12 bases between the two germline ends. Per the germline V gene, CDR1 is SEHNR and CDR2 is FQNEAQ (reference sequence). The CDR3 DNA follows: TGTGCCAGCAGCTTAGAACAAACCTATAACGAGCAGTACTTC. It codes for CASSLEQTYNEQYF.

The rearrangement joins TRBV15 to TRBJ1-6; D is perhaps TRBD1 (6 bases). This CDR3 region has 20 residues. V gave up 0 bases and J gave up 7 bases, with 25 bases separating them. CDR1 and CDR2 from the germline V gene are LNHNV and YYDKDF (reference sequence). CDR3 loop: CATSRDYPLGTGGHNSPLHF. The CDR3 DNA sequence: TGTGCCACCAGCAGAGATTACCCCCTGGGGACGGGGGGGCACAATTCACCCCTCCACTTT.

The rearrangement links TRBV7-9 to TRBJ1-2, with D tentatively TRBD1 (5 bases). The V gene's germline CDR1 is SEHNR and CDR2 FQNEAQ (reference sequence). CDR3 length equals 14 residues. V was clipped by 2 bases and J by 8 bases, with 15 bases between them. CDR3 sequence reads: CASSLSQGGRGYTF. The DNA of the CDR3 is TGTGCCAGCAGCTTATCTCAGGGAGGGAGGGGCTACACCTTC.

This clone has just a few counts. The V and J genes are TRBV7-3 and TRBJ2-7, with D possibly TRBD2 on 5 matching bases. The CDR3 sequence is 16 residues long. Per germline, CDR1 SGHTA and CDR2 FQGTGA. Trimming took 2 bases from V and 4 from J, leaving 18 bases between them. CDR3 sequence: CASSLELVPRVYEQYF. The CDR3 coding sequence is TGTGCCAGCAGCTTAGAACTAGTCCCCCGGGTTTACGAGCAGTACTTC. The full variable domain, its missing parts supplied by reference TRBV7-3 and TRBJ2-7, is GAGVSQTPSNKVTEKGKYVELRCDPISGHTALYWYRQSLGQGPEFLIYFQGTGAADDSGLPNDRFFAVRPEGSVSTLKIQRTERGDSAVYLCASSLELVPRVYEQYFGPGTRLTVT.

The chain carries TRBV30 and TRBJ1-6; D is uncertain. The CDR3 is made up of 15 amino acids. Germline lookup yields CDR1 GTSNPN and CDR2 SVGIG (reference sequence). The V gene lost 3 bases and the J gene lost 7 bases, with 16 bases spanning the gap. CDR3 amino acids: CAWRSLVIRNSPLHF. CDR3 sequence (DNA): TGTGCCTGGAGATCCCTGGTGATTCGGAATTCACCCCTCCACTTT. Full variable domain (missing parts from reference TRBV30 and TRBJ1-6): SQTIHQWPATLVQPVGSPLSLECTVEGTSNPNLYWYRQAAGRGLQLLFYSVGIGQISSEVPQNLSASRPQDRQFILSSKKLLLSDSGFYLCAWRSLVIRNSPLHFGNGTRLTVT.

The chain couples TRBV2 to TRBJ1-3, with a tentative D call TRBD1 (6 bases). V shed 2 bases and J shed 4 bases, with 12 bases lying between them. Germline V CDR1 and CDR2: SNHLY, FYNNEI. The CDR3 spans 15 residues. CDR3 sequence (DNA): TGTGCCAGCAGTGAATCCGTAGGGACAGGAAACACCATATATTTT. Its protein is CASSESVGTGNTIYF.

The chain combines TRBV30 with TRBJ2-5; D may be TRBD1 (6 bases). V lost 1 base to trimming and J lost 8 bases, with 11 bases between them. The germline CDR1 and CDR2 sequences are GTSNPN and SVGIG (reference sequence). This CDR3 is 12 amino acids long. CDR3 residues: CAWSDTGSTQYF. The CDR3 DNA is TGTGCCTGGAGTGACACAGGGTCTACCCAGTACTTC.

The chain carries TRBV29-1 and TRBJ1-5; D gene uncertain. Looked up from germline, CDR1 is SQVTM and CDR2 is ANQGSEA. The CDR3 extends over 13 amino acids. Trimming took 8 bases from V and 0 from J, leaving 11 bases between them. CDR3 DNA sequence: TGCAGCTTCGCGGAGAATAGCAATCAGCCCCAGCATTTT. Protein: CSFAENSNQPQHF. The full variable domain, its missing parts supplied by reference TRBV29-1 and TRBJ1-5, is SAVISQKPSRDICQRGTSLTIQCQVDSQVTMMFWYRQQPGQSLTLIATANQGSEATYESGFVIDKFPISRPNLTFSTLTVSNMSPEDSSIYLCSFAENSNQPQHFGDGTRLSIL.

This chain connects TRBV6-1 to TRBJ1-1; unclear D gene. Trimming shortened V by 6 bases and J by 6 bases, and 11 bases separated the two germline ends. This CDR3 region has 12 residues. Germline V lookup: CDR1 MNHNS, CDR2 SASEGT. The DNA of the CDR3 is TGTGCCAGCAGGCGGCCAAGCCCTGAAGCTTTCTTT. The encoded protein is CASRRPSPEAFF.